Shown below are 15 T cell receptor beta chains from a single sample sequenced in a study of T cell repertoires in cytomegalovirus infection. TCRdb analysed the reads with MiXCR anew, one entry per CDR3 protein. The repertoire holds 35,000 to 55,000 distinct CDR3 sequences, with around 21% as singletons. Antigen specificity for these receptors is unknown. The sequences come from CD8+ T cells from cultured PBMCs, collected from culture after CMV antigen stimulation. These receptors originate from a human donor in good health (CMV status not recorded). Some clones in this sample may be carry-over from other donors' samples.

The rearrangement joins TRBV5-1 to TRBJ1-2, with D possibly matching TRBD1 (5 bases). Looked up from germline, CDR1 is SGHRS and CDR2 is YFSETQ. This CDR3 is built from 15 residues. Trimming took 4 bases from V and 0 from J, leaving 13 bases between them. The CDR3 region is CASSGSGSPNYGYTF. The CDR3 region has the DNA TGCGCCAGCAGCGGGTCAGGGTCGCCTAACTATGGCTACACCTTC.

This clonotype was counted at least ten times. The rearrangement uses TRBV11-2 and TRBJ2-7, with D maybe TRBD2 (6 bases). This CDR3 region has 16 residues. The germline V gene has CDR1 SGHAT and CDR2 FQNNGV. V lost 2 bases and J lost 1, with 15 bases in between. In DNA form, the CDR3 reads TGTGCCAGCAGCTTATCCCCCGGCGGGAAGTCCTACGAGCAGTACTTC. This codes for CASSLSPGGKSYEQYF.

This clonotype was detected many times. V and J are TRBV27 and TRBJ2-5, with a possible D match to TRBD1 (6 bases). The CDR3 spans 15 residues. Between the trimmed V and J ends, which lost 5 bases and 0 bases, there was a span of 13 bases. Germline V gives CDR1 MNHEY, CDR2 SMNVEV (reference sequence). CDR3 sequence (DNA): TGTGCCAGCAGTCCTATTGACAGGTACCAAGAGACCCAGTACTTC. Translation: CASSPIDRYQETQYF.

This clonotype was detected many times. The chain has TRBV20-1 and TRBJ2-7; 15 bases are shared with TRBD2. Germline V gene lookup returns CDR1 DFQATT and CDR2 SNEGSKA (reference sequence). The V and J ends lost 2 bases and 4 bases, in that order; junction bases with no gene match: 15. The CDR3 covers 19 residues. The CDR3 reads CSARPRGLAGGFHGYEQYF. The CDR3, as DNA: TGCAGTGCTAGACCACGGGGACTAGCGGGAGGTTTTCACGGGTACGAGCAGTACTTC.

This clonotype was detected ten times or more. This chain links TRBV7-2 with TRBJ1-1; possible D gene TRBD1, 5 bases. CDR3 length: 14 amino acids. From germline, CDR1 is SGHTA and CDR2 FQGNSA. The germline V and J ends were trimmed by 5 bases and 0 bases, with 10 bases remaining between them. The CDR3 region is CASSARVLNTEAFF. The CDR3 DNA follows: TGTGCCAGCAGCGCCAGGGTATTGAACACTGAAGCTTTCTTT. The entire variable domain, with the rest obtained from reference TRBV7-2 and TRBJ1-1, is as follows: GAGVSQSPSNKVTEKGKDVELRCDPISGHTALYWYRQSLGQGLEFLIYFQGNSAPDKSGLPSDRFSAERTGGSVSTLTIQRTQQEDSAVYLCASSARVLNTEAFFGQGTRLTVV.

This clonotype has a handful of counts. V usage is TRBV27 and J usage is TRBJ1-1; D remains unclear. Trimming cost V 2 bases and J 4 bases, with 8 bases left between them. Germline V gene lookup returns CDR1 MNHEY and CDR2 SMNVEV (reference sequence). The CDR3 has 13 amino acids. CDR3 residues: CASSLTVSTEAFF. CDR3 DNA sequence: TGTGCCAGCAGTTTAACGGTGAGCACTGAAGCTTTCTTT.

The chain links TRBV6-5 to TRBJ1-1, with 7 positions matching TRBD1. The CDR3 contains 15 residues. CDR1 and CDR2 (germline): MNHEY, SVGAGI. The J segment lost 1 base and the V segment lost 0 bases, leaving 2 bases of the junction unmatched. The CDR3 sequence: CASSYSGTANTEAFF. The CDR3 bases are TGTGCCAGCAGTTACTCAGGGACAGCGAACACTGAAGCTTTCTTT.

This chain links TRBV4-2 with TRBJ2-2; D remains unclear. CDR3 length equals 16 residues. CDR1 and CDR2 (germline): LGHNA, YNFKEQ. V was clipped by 0 bases and J by 4 bases, with 12 bases between them. CDR3 residues: CASSQDLKGATGELFF. The CDR3 nucleotides read TGTGCCAGCAGCCAAGATCTGAAAGGTGCCACCGGGGAGCTGTTTTTT.

This clonotype occurred many times. The rearrangement uses TRBV5-8 and TRBJ1-5; D is unclear. The CDR3 is 19 residues long. Germline V gene lookup returns CDR1 SGHTS and CDR2 YDEGEE. Between the trimmed V and J ends, which lost 6 bases and 3 bases, there was a span of 28 bases. DNA for the CDR3: TGTGCCAGCAACCTAATCTCATCAAATGCGATAGCGTTCAATCAGCCCCAGCATTTT. Its translation: CASNLISSNAIAFNQPQHF.

In this sample, this clonotype turned up many times. The chain recombines TRBV7-9 with TRBJ1-1; a weak D match, TRBD1 (6 bases). The CDR3 is 12 residues long. CDR1 and CDR2 (germline): SEHNR, FQNEAQ (reference sequence). The V and J ends lost 4 bases and 8 bases respectively, with 11 bases between them. CDR3 in amino acids: CASSSSTGEAFF. The CDR3 DNA follows: TGTGCCAGCAGCTCGAGTACAGGGGAAGCTTTCTTT.

Points on this clonotype: One junction end does not reproduce the germline sequence, and a read error may be involved. The chain combines TRBV7-8 with TRBJ1-1; TRBD1 agrees at 8 bases. The germline V gene has CDR1 SGHVS and CDR2 FQNEAQ. The CDR3 loop spans 12 amino acids. The CDR3 region has the DNA TGTGCCAGCAGTATCACCGGGACAGGAGGGGTCTTT. Encoded protein: CASSITGTGGVF.

This clonotype was seen a handful of times. DNA for the CDR3: TGCAGCGTTGATGGCGATTCCTGGGGGGCTGGTGAAGCTTTCTTT. It specifies CSVDGDSWGAGEAFF. This rearrangement joins TRBV29-1 to TRBJ1-1; D is possibly TRBD1 (6 bases). Germline CDR1 SQVTM, CDR2 ANQGSEA. The CDR3 loop spans 15 amino acids. Between the trimmed V and J ends, which lost 3 bases and 7 bases, there was a span of 21 bases.

The chain is built from TRBV9 and TRBJ2-2, with D perhaps TRBD1 (5 bases). V lost 0 bases and J 4 bases, leaving 10 bases between the germline ends. The CDR3 is 15 amino acids. Germline CDR1 and CDR2: SGDLS and YYNGEE. CDR3 region: CASSVAREGTGELFF. CDR3 nucleotide sequence: TGTGCCAGCAGCGTAGCCAGGGAAGGCACCGGGGAGCTGTTTTTT.

This clonotype was counted a single time. V is TRBV14 and J is TRBJ2-7, with TRBD2 matching over 13 bases. Germline V gene sequence: CDR1 SGHDN, CDR2 FVKESK. The CDR3 has 16 amino acids. J gave up 1 base and V 0 bases, and 0 bases lay outside the gene matches. The chain's CDR3 is CASSQEGLAGSYEQYF. Here the CDR3 DNA reads TGTGCCAGCAGCCAAGAGGGACTAGCGGGGTCCTACGAGCAGTACTTC.

The chain uses TRBV5-1 and TRBJ2-3; 11 nucleotides agree with TRBD2. The ends lost 3 bases at V and 3 bases at J; junction bases unmatched: 3. This CDR3 has 15 residues. Looked up from germline, CDR1 is SGHRS and CDR2 is YFSETQ. CDR3 DNA: TGCGCCAGCAGCTCGGGACTAGCGGATACAGATACGCAGTATTTT. Translated, it gives CASSSGLADTDTQYF.